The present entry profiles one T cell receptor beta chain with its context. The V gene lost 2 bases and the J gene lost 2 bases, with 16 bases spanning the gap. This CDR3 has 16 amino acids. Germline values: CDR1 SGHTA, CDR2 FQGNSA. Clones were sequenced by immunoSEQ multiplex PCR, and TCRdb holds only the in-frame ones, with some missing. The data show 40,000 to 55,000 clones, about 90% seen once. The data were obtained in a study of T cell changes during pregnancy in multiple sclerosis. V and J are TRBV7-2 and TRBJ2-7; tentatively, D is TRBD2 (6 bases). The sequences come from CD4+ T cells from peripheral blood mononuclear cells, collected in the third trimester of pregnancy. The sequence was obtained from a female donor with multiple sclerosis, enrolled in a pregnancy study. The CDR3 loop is CASSLLSPGGPYEQYF. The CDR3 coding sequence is TGTGCCAGCAGCTTACTCTCCCCCGGGGGTCCCTACGAGCAGTACTTC.